Presented here are 13 T cell receptor beta chains from one specimen sequenced in a study of blood T cells in healthy people across ages. PCR was performed a second time for roughly 6 to 12 cycles using a sample-barcoded 5' primer and a J-beta primer mix. A single record per CDR3 protein comes from TCRdb applying MiXCR to the 5' RACE reads. This table holds 550,000 to 750,000 distinct CDR3 sequences, around 21% found once. Material: blood. The receptors derive from a man between 70 and 80 years old in good health.

This chain links TRBV28 with TRBJ1-4; no definite D call. V lost 2 bases and J lost 3, with 7 bases in between. Germline CDR1 and CDR2: MDHEN and SYDVKM. CDR3 length equals 14 residues. CDR3 nucleotides: TGTGCCAGCAGTTTAATCGTGTCTAATGAAAAACTGTTTTTT. This gives the protein CASSLIVSNEKLFF.

The chain has TRBV6-5 and TRBJ2-3; D is perhaps TRBD1 or TRBD2 (5 bases each). The CDR3 is 16 residues long. V was clipped by 2 bases and J by 4 bases, with 16 bases between them. The germline gives CDR1 MNHEY, CDR2 SVGAGI. CDR3 sequence: CASSYRTGRGADTQYF. CDR3 DNA: TGTGCCAGCAGTTACAGAACGGGGAGAGGGGCAGATACGCAGTATTTT.

This clonotype showed up just a few times. V usage is TRBV7-9 and J usage is TRBJ2-4, with 9 bases that match TRBD2. The junction had 5 bases not matched to a gene; V was cut back by 5 bases and J by 0 bases. The CDR3 runs to 16 residues. Germline CDR1 is SEHNR and CDR2 is FQNEAQ (reference sequence). The CDR3 nucleotides read TGTGCCAGCAGCGGCGGGAGGGAGCTAGCCAAAAACATTCAGTACTTC. Translating gives CASSGGRELAKNIQYF.

This chain joins TRBV2 and TRBJ2-1; TRBD2 aligns across 11 bases. This CDR3 has 16 residues. The V gene's germline CDR1 is SNHLY and CDR2 FYNNEI. The trim removed 3 bases at V and 0 bases at J, leaving 1 base unmatched. The CDR3 loop is CASSETSGDSYNEQFF. The CDR3 DNA sequence: TGTGCCAGCAGTGAGACTAGCGGGGACTCCTACAATGAGCAGTTCTTC.

The chain is built from TRBV28 and TRBJ1-2; D ambiguous. The CDR3 spans 15 residues. From germline, CDR1 is MDHEN and CDR2 SYDVKM. Between the trimmed V and J ends, which lost 4 bases and 4 bases, there was a span of 16 bases. DNA for the CDR3: TGTGCCAGCAGTTACTCCGAAGGGCGCACCTATGGCTACACCTTC. As protein: CASSYSEGRTYGYTF.

In this sample, this clonotype turned up once. The genes are TRBV27 and TRBJ1-4; D is uncertain. Germline values: CDR1 MNHEY, CDR2 SMNVEV (reference sequence). This CDR3 spans 15 amino acids. V was pared by 5 bases and J by 4 bases, with 14 bases between. CDR3 nucleotides: TGTGCCAGCAGTCCGACTGGAGGGAGTAATGAAAAACTGTTTTTT. It yields the protein CASSPTGGSNEKLFF.

J is TRBJ2-1 and V is TRBV29-1, with TRBD2 as a possible D gene (6 bases). This CDR3 is built from 16 residues. Looked up from germline, CDR1 is SQVTM and CDR2 is ANQGSEA. Deletions cut 0 bases from V and 3 bases from J, with 15 bases between. CDR3 in amino acids: CSVEDLLASHYNEQFF. CDR3 sequence (DNA): TGCAGCGTTGAAGATCTGCTAGCGTCGCACTACAATGAGCAGTTCTTC.

The chain carries TRBV12-3 or TRBV12-4 and TRBJ1-5; unclear D gene. This CDR3 is 12 amino acids long. V was clipped by 5 bases and J by 6 bases, with 8 bases between them. The CDR3 nucleotides read TGTGCCAGCAGTCCCGTCGGTCAGCCCCAGCATTTT. Translation: CASSPVGQPQHF.

The table lists this clonotype with a count of one. The chain combines TRBV6-6 with TRBJ2-5, with unresolved D. The germline V gene encodes CDR1 MNHNY and CDR2 SVGAGI (reference sequence). The CDR3 is 11 residues long. The V gene lost 3 bases and the J gene lost 11 bases, with 10 bases spanning the gap. The CDR3 nucleotides are TGTGCCAGCAGTTATAACAGAGAGCAGTACTTC. This translates into CASSYNREQYF.

This clonotype has a handful of counts. Here the CDR3 DNA reads TGTGCCAGCAGCGCGGGACAGGGCAATCAGCCCCAGCATTTT. Translated, it gives CASSAGQGNQPQHF. The genes are TRBV9 and TRBJ1-5; the match to TRBD1 covers 8 bases. Germline V gene sequence: CDR1 SGDLS, CDR2 YYNGEE. This CDR3 has 14 residues. V shed 3 bases and J 2 bases; nucleotides not matched to a gene: 1. Looking up the rest from reference TRBV9 and TRBJ1-5 gives the full variable domain: DSGVTQTPKHLITATGQRVTLRCSPRSGDLSVYWYQQSLDQGLQFLIQYYNGEERAKGNILERFSAQQFPDLHSELNLSSLELGDSALYFCASSAGQGNQPQHFGDGTRLSIL.

The chain links TRBV7-9 to TRBJ2-2; D unclear. The CDR3 spans 15 residues. The V end was cut by 0 bases, the J end by 6 bases, with 11 bases between. The germline CDR1 and CDR2 sequences are SEHNR and FQNEAQ (reference sequence). For the CDR3, the DNA is TGTGCCAGCAGCTTAGCGTCGGTTGACGCCGGGGAGCTGTTTTTT. Protein product: CASSLASVDAGELFF.

This clonotype was recorded a few times. The chain recombines TRBV6-1 with TRBJ2-1, with TRBD1 identical over 8 bases. With V trimmed by 6 bases and J by 6 bases, 10 bases remained unmatched. CDR3 length: 15 amino acids. Per the germline V gene, CDR1 is MNHNS and CDR2 is SASEGT. CDR3 nucleotide sequence: TGTGCCAGCAGCTATTTCAGGGGGCAGGGCAATGAGCAGTTCTTC. It translates to CASSYFRGQGNEQFF.

This clonotype turned up a few times. The genes are TRBV3-1 and TRBJ2-5; 9 nucleotides match TRBD1. TRBJ2-1 matches the DNA end more closely, so the J call is doubtful. Germline V gene lookup returns CDR1 LGHDT and CDR2 YNNKEL (reference sequence). The CDR3 runs 15 residues. The CDR3 DNA reads TGTGCCAGCAGCCCACCGGGACAGGGTGGCAATGAGCAGTTCTTC. Protein product: CASSPPGQGGNEQFF.